Following are 16 T cell receptor beta chains from one sample sequenced in a study of shared clonotypes between healthy human individuals. In the naive CD8 group, cells lacked CD45RO and were positively selected for CCR7, so terminally differentiated effector memory CD45RA+ cells were left out. Clones were sequenced by immunoSEQ multiplex PCR, and TCRdb holds only the in-frame ones, with some missing. The table includes about 2 million clones, less than 95% detected once. Input material: naive CD8+ T cells sorted from blood. Source of these receptors: a man between 18 and 29 years old in good health.

The chain has TRBV5-6 and TRBJ2-7; 11 nucleotides align to TRBD2. V lost 0 bases and J lost 5; bases outside the gene matches: 13. There are 18 residues in the CDR3. The germline gives CDR1 SGHDT, CDR2 YYEEEE. CDR3 nucleotides: TGTGCCAGCAGCTTGGCCGGACTAGCGGGCCTAGACGGGGACGAGCAGTACTTC. This sequence encodes CASSLAGLAGLDGDEQYF.

The CDR3 protein is CASSLLTGQSYEQYF. CDR3 coding DNA: TGTGCCAGCAGCTTACTAACGGGACAGTCATACGAGCAGTACTTC. This chain joins TRBV7-6 and TRBJ2-7; TRBD1 aligns across 7 bases. Germline-derived CDR1 and CDR2 are SGHVS and FNYEAQ. V shed 2 bases, J shed 4 bases, and the junction held 8 bases outside the gene matches. The CDR3 totals 15 residues.

The chain joins TRBV10-2 to TRBJ2-7; TRBD2 aligns across 9 bases. The length of the CDR3 is 11 residues. Per the germline V gene, CDR1 is WSHSY and CDR2 is SAAADI. V was clipped by 8 bases and J by 6 bases; unmatched bases: 2. The DNA for the CDR3 is TGCGCCAGCGAAGCGGGGGGCGAGCAGTACTTC. It yields the protein CASEAGGEQYF.

The rearrangement links TRBV10-2 to TRBJ2-7, with D maybe TRBD2 (5 bases). V was cut by 2 bases and J by 3 bases, with 17 bases left in between. In germline, CDR1 is WSHSY, CDR2 SAAADI. This CDR3 has 16 residues. The CDR3 spells CASSETSRTYHYEQYF. As DNA, the CDR3 is TGCGCCAGCAGTGAGACCAGTCGGACTTACCACTACGAGCAGTACTTC.

The chain joins TRBV30 to TRBJ1-5; 9 nucleotides align to TRBD1. The CDR3 runs 14 residues. Per germline, CDR1 GTSNPN and CDR2 SVGIG (reference sequence). V trimming: 2 bases; J trimming: 6 bases; junction bases outside the gene matches: 5. The CDR3 bases are TGTGCCTGGAGTACAGGGGGCTCGGGTCAGCCCCAGCATTTT. Encoded protein: CAWSTGGSGQPQHF.

The CDR3 loop is CASSYSAGGDTEAFF. As DNA, the CDR3 is TGTGCCAGCAGTTACTCGGCGGGGGGGGACACTGAAGCTTTCTTT. This chain joins TRBV6-5 and TRBJ1-1, with D maybe TRBD1 (5 bases). The V end lost 0 bases, the J end lost 3 bases, and 11 bases lay between the germline ends. The CDR3 consists of 15 residues. The germline V gene encodes CDR1 MNHEY and CDR2 SVGAGI.

The chain has TRBV13 and TRBJ1-2; D might be TRBD1 (6 bases). Germline V gene sequence: CDR1 PRHDT, CDR2 FYEKMQ (reference sequence). The CDR3 extends over 14 amino acids. V shed 5 bases and J shed 6 bases, with 16 bases lying between them. The CDR3 DNA reads as TGTGCCAGCAGCAACTCCCCAGGGGTGGATGGCTACACCTTC. Translating gives CASSNSPGVDGYTF.

This sequence joins TRBV19 and TRBJ2-3; D not certain. The V gene lost 4 bases and the J gene lost 2 bases, with 10 bases spanning the gap. The CDR3 totals 14 residues. Germline lookup yields CDR1 LNHDA and CDR2 SQIVND (reference sequence). The CDR3 sequence: CASSTKDPTDTQYF. The CDR3 DNA reads TGTGCCAGTAGTACGAAGGACCCCACAGATACGCAGTATTTT.

On this clone: Other DNA sequences in the sample encode the same CDR3. The chain joins TRBV18 to TRBJ2-5; no reliable D call. CDR1 and CDR2 (germline): KGHSH, LQKENI. The length of the CDR3 is 12 residues. Trimming pared 3 bases from V and 3 bases from J, leaving 5 bases between. The CDR3 DNA reads TGTGCCAGCTCACCTGGGGAAGAGACCCAGTACTTC. Protein product: CASSPGEETQYF.

The V and J genes are TRBV5-6 and TRBJ2-4; maybe TRBD2 (7 bases). Trimming stripped 4 bases from V and 5 bases from J, with 16 bases between. Germline V lookup: CDR1 SGHDT, CDR2 YYEEEE. The CDR3 contains 15 residues. CDR3 residues: CASSGGGGNENIQYF. DNA for the CDR3: TGTGCCAGCAGCGGAGGGGGAGGGAACGAAAACATTCAGTACTTC.

The chain employs TRBV11-2 and TRBJ2-2, with TRBD1 matching 9 bases. The V gene's germline CDR1 is SGHAT and CDR2 FQNNGV. V lost 3 bases, J lost 2 bases, and 1 base stayed unmatched. This CDR3 comprises 15 residues. The CDR3 DNA is TGTGCCAGCAGCTTGACAGGGGGAAACACCGGGGAGCTGTTTTTT. Protein: CASSLTGGNTGELFF.

This chain connects TRBV7-8 to TRBJ1-1; D ambiguous. The CDR3 runs 13 residues. Trimming took 5 bases from V and 1 from J, leaving 8 bases between them. Germline V CDR1 and CDR2: SGHVS, FQNEAQ. The CDR3 coding sequence is TGTGCCAGCAGCCCAGTGGAGAACACTGAAGCTTTCTTT. Translation gives CASSPVENTEAFF.

As regards this clone: Different DNA sequences within this sample yield the same CDR3. The rearrangement joins TRBV4-1 to TRBJ2-3, with D unresolved. The CDR3 has 13 amino acids. From germline, CDR1 is MGHRA and CDR2 YSYEKL. The V end lost 2 bases, the J end lost 0 bases, and 3 bases lay between the germline ends. CDR3 nucleotide sequence: TGCGCCAGCAGCCAAATTAGCACAGATACGCAGTATTTT. Amino acids: CASSQISTDTQYF.

CDR3 in amino acids: CASSSTEDNEQFF. Written as DNA, the CDR3 is TGTGCCAGCAGCTCAACGGAAGACAATGAGCAGTTCTTC. The rearrangement uses TRBV7-9 and TRBJ2-1, with unresolved D. Trimming took 4 bases from V and 5 from J, leaving 9 bases between them. The germline V gene has CDR1 SEHNR and CDR2 FQNEAQ (reference sequence). This CDR3 comprises 13 residues.

The chain carries TRBV7-9 and TRBJ2-2; the D gene is possibly TRBD2 (6 bases). The CDR3 length is 13 residues. V lost 4 bases, J lost 7 bases, and 10 bases lay in between. Germline-derived CDR1 and CDR2 are SEHNR and FQNEAQ (reference sequence). The CDR3 sequence: CASSSGVNGELFF. The DNA for the CDR3 is TGTGCCAGCAGCTCGGGGGTAAACGGGGAGCTGTTTTTT.

This chain links TRBV10-1 with TRBJ1-1; no definite D call. The CDR3 is made up of 13 amino acids. In germline, CDR1 is WNHNN, CDR2 SYGVQD (reference sequence). Deletions cut 3 bases from V and 7 bases from J, with 12 bases between. The CDR3 region is CASSDLITHEAFF. In DNA form, the CDR3 reads TGCGCCAGCAGTGACTTAATTACGCATGAAGCTTTCTTT.